The 25 T cell receptor beta chains listed next were all sequenced from one sample in a study of cytomegalovirus exposure and HLA in healthy donors. PCR was performed using 60 Vbeta and 13 Jbeta primers. TCRdb's copy holds only in-frame clones and misses some; the assay was immunoSEQ multiplex PCR. The sample includes about 180,000 clones, 75% to 85% of them seen just once. The sample was PBMCs. The receptors derive from a woman aged 18-30 years in good health and CMV-seropositive.

This chain joins TRBV14 and TRBJ2-3; no firm D call. Trimming took 2 bases from V and 2 from J, leaving 8 bases between them. The germline V gene encodes CDR1 SGHDN and CDR2 FVKESK. The CDR3 covers 14 residues. CDR3 sequence: CASSQQIATDTQYF. The DNA of the CDR3 is TGTGCCAGCAGCCAACAGATAGCCACAGATACGCAGTATTTT.

The chain uses TRBV11-3 and TRBJ1-1; 8 bases map to TRBD1. The CDR3 spans 13 residues. Unmatched junction bases numbered 10, after V lost 5 bases and J lost 11 bases. Germline CDR1 reads SGHNT; CDR2 reads YENEEA. This chain's CDR3 is CASSLTPGDRAFF. The CDR3 DNA reads as TGTGCCAGCAGCCTAACCCCCGGGGACAGGGCTTTCTTT.

This clone was recorded a few times. This chain uses TRBV27 with TRBJ1-1; a weak D match, TRBD1 (6 bases). The CDR3 is 14 residues long. Trimming shortened V by 7 bases and J by 1 base, and 13 bases separated the two germline ends. Germline CDR1 MNHEY, CDR2 SMNVEV (reference sequence). The CDR3 DNA reads as TGTGCCAGCACCCGGGGGGGCGCGAACACTGAAGCTTTCTTT. The encoded protein is CASTRGGANTEAFF.

The chain carries TRBV4-1 and TRBJ2-1, with TRBD2 matching over 8 bases. The CDR3 loop spans 15 amino acids. Germline values: CDR1 MGHRA, CDR2 YSYEKL. J gave up 10 bases and V 0 bases, and 8 bases lay outside the gene matches. DNA of the CDR3: TGCGCCAGCAGCCAAGATCGTATGGGACTAGGGGAGCAGTTCTTC. Residues: CASSQDRMGLGEQFF.

V and J are TRBV15 and TRBJ2-7, with TRBD1 matching over 7 bases. The length of the CDR3 is 16 residues. With 0 bases clipped from V and 0 bases from J, the junction kept 5 bases outside the gene matches. Germline V gene lookup returns CDR1 LNHNV and CDR2 YYDKDF (reference sequence). CDR3 protein: CATSRDQQGPSYEQYF. Written as DNA, the CDR3 is TGTGCCACCAGCAGAGATCAACAGGGGCCCTCCTACGAGCAGTACTTC.

This clone was seen a handful of times. The rearrangement links TRBV28 to TRBJ2-2, with D possibly being TRBD2 (6 bases). CDR1 and CDR2 (germline): MDHEN, SYDVKM. V was cut by 6 bases and J by 1 base, with 12 bases left in between. The CDR3 runs 15 residues. DNA for the CDR3: TGTGCCAGCAGAACGGGGGAAAAGAACACCGGGGAGCTGTTTTTT. Amino acids: CASRTGEKNTGELFF.

This chain uses TRBV14 with TRBJ1-4; 7 bases fit TRBD1. Trimming removed 2 bases from V and 0 bases from J; junction bases left unmatched: 6. This CDR3 has 17 residues. In germline, CDR1 is SGHDN, CDR2 FVKESK. The CDR3 protein is CASSQRQGGATNEKLFF. The DNA of the CDR3 is TGTGCCAGCAGCCAACGACAGGGAGGTGCAACTAATGAAAAACTGTTTTTT. Filled out from reference TRBV14 and TRBJ1-4, the complete variable domain reads EAGVTQFPSHSVIEKGQTVTLRCDPISGHDNLYWYRRVMGKEIKFLLHFVKESKQDESGMPNNRFLAERTGGTYSTLKVQPAELEDSGVYFCASSQRQGGATNEKLFFGSGTQLSVL.

The chain uses TRBV6-1 and TRBJ2-7, with unresolved D. Looked up from germline, CDR1 is MNHNS and CDR2 is SASEGT. The CDR3 spans 12 residues. Trimming took off 6 bases at V and 5 bases at J, with 11 bases between the two ends. The CDR3 nucleotides are TGTGCCAGCAGGGAAAACCTAGACGAGCAGTACTTC. It specifies CASRENLDEQYF.

The chain links TRBV6-5 to TRBJ1-1; D gene ambiguous. Trimming took off 6 bases at V and 3 bases at J, with 17 bases between the two ends. This CDR3 comprises 15 residues. Germline V gene data show CDR1 as MNHEY and CDR2 as SVGAGI. This CDR3 reads CASSVRRGIDTEAFF. The CDR3 coding sequence is TGTGCCAGCAGCGTTCGACGGGGTATTGACACTGAAGCTTTCTTT.

This clone was counted a few times. The chain combines TRBV4-1 with TRBJ1-3; possibly TRBD1 for D (6 bases). The length of the CDR3 is 15 residues. Germline loops: CDR1 MGHRA, CDR2 YSYEKL. The V and J ends lost 0 bases and 4 bases respectively, with 10 bases between them. In nucleotides, the CDR3 is TGCGCCAGCAGCCAAGATAACAGGGCGGGAAACACCATATATTTT. Translated: CASSQDNRAGNTIYF.

Here the CDR3 reads CASSPGVSYEQYF. The CDR3 bases are TGTGCCAGCAGTCCGGGGGTATCCTACGAGCAGTACTTC. The chain carries TRBV27 and TRBJ2-5, with a weak D call TRBD2 (6 bases). The DNA end lines up better with TRBJ2-7; the J call may be wrong. The CDR3 is 13 residues long. Germline V gene data show CDR1 as MNHEY and CDR2 as SMNVEV (reference sequence).

The chain couples TRBV9 to TRBJ2-5; 9 positions match TRBD2. This CDR3 is 15 amino acids long. CDR1 SGDLS and CDR2 YYNGEE come from the germline V gene. V shed 0 bases, J shed 5 bases, and the junction held 5 bases outside the gene matches. Here the CDR3 DNA reads TGTGCCAGCAGCGTAGTGGCGGGGGGGCGGGAGACCCAGTACTTC. This translates into CASSVVAGGRETQYF.

This clone was seen only once. DNA of the CDR3: TGTGCCTGGAGAACAGGGGGCCGAGAGCAGTACTTC. Protein sequence: CAWRTGGREQYF. The chain couples TRBV30 to TRBJ2-7, with 9 bases matching TRBD1. The CDR3 sequence is 12 residues long. Trimming cost V 3 bases and J 7 bases; bases outside gene matches: 4. Germline V gene lookup returns CDR1 GTSNPN and CDR2 SVGIG (reference sequence).

CDR3 sequence (DNA): TGTGCCAGCAGTCCCCTGGGCAGAACAAGTAACTATGGCTACACCTTC. It translates to CASSPLGRTSNYGYTF. The chain is built from TRBV28 and TRBJ1-2; the D is unclear. Germline V gene data show CDR1 as MDHEN and CDR2 as SYDVKM. V was shortened by 5 bases and J by 1 base, with 17 bases between the two germline ends. CDR3 length: 16 residues.

The chain carries TRBV6-1 and TRBJ2-7; the D is unclear. The germline V and J ends were trimmed by 0 bases and 7 bases, with 7 bases remaining between them. CDR1 is MNHNS and CDR2 is SASEGT in the germline V gene. This CDR3 comprises 12 residues. CDR3 sequence: CASSEAATEQYF. The DNA for the CDR3 is TGTGCCAGCAGTGAAGCCGCGACAGAGCAGTACTTC.

The gene calls are TRBV19 and TRBJ1-4; weak D call: TRBD1 (6 bases). Germline-derived CDR1 and CDR2 are LNHDA and SQIVND (reference sequence). V shed 0 bases and J shed 12 bases, with 11 bases lying between them. This CDR3 is built from 13 residues. CDR3 sequence: CASSIEGANELFF. CDR3 sequence (DNA): TGTGCCAGTAGTATAGAGGGGGCCAACGAACTGTTTTTT.

The V and J genes are TRBV5-5 and TRBJ1-2, with D maybe TRBD1 (5 bases). Germline V gene data show CDR1 as SGHKS and CDR2 as YYEKEE (reference sequence). The CDR3 loop spans 14 amino acids. Trimming pared 0 bases from V and 3 bases from J, leaving 9 bases between. CDR3 protein: CASSLGWGDYGYTF. CDR3 nucleotide sequence: TGTGCCAGCAGCTTGGGATGGGGGGACTATGGCTACACCTTC.

The genes are TRBV28 and TRBJ1-2; 9 bases align to TRBD1. This CDR3 is built from 16 residues. The germline V gene has CDR1 MDHEN and CDR2 SYDVKM. J lost 0 bases, V lost 5 bases, and 7 bases had no gene match. The CDR3 DNA is TGTGCCAGCAGTCGTACGGACAGGGGAGCTAACTATGGCTACACCTTC. Residues: CASSRTDRGANYGYTF.

The chain is built from TRBV10-1 and TRBJ1-1; maybe TRBD1 (5 bases). The germline V gene encodes CDR1 WNHNN and CDR2 SYGVQD (reference sequence). CDR3 length: 13 residues. Trimming left V 9 bases short and J 4 bases short, with 15 bases between. The CDR3 reads CASNQGLGTEAFF. The CDR3 nucleotides read TGCGCCAGTAATCAGGGACTAGGCACTGAAGCTTTCTTT.

CDR3 nucleotide sequence: TGTGCCAGCAGTTATATTCTAGAAAGAGGAGAGACCCAGTACTTC. Encoded protein: CASSYILERGETQYF. The chain links TRBV6-6 to TRBJ2-5; D gene unclear. This CDR3 comprises 15 residues. The V end was cut by 3 bases, the J end by 4 bases, with 15 bases between. Germline-derived CDR1 and CDR2 are MNHNY and SVGAGI (reference sequence).

CDR3 loop: CASNSGATNEKLFF. CDR3 DNA: TGCGCCAGCAATAGCGGGGCAACTAATGAAAAACTGTTTTTT. This sequence joins TRBV5-1 and TRBJ1-4; D ambiguous. Per germline, CDR1 SGHRS and CDR2 YFSETQ. CDR3 length: 14 amino acids. Trimming cost V 6 bases and J 0 bases, with 9 bases left between them.

CDR3 residues: CAWTPGHGSQFF. Written as DNA, the CDR3 is TGTGCCTGGACCCCGGGACACGGGTCTCAGTTCTTC. The gene calls are TRBV30 and TRBJ2-1; maybe TRBD1 (6 bases). The CDR3 sequence is 12 residues long. The V gene's germline CDR1 is GTSNPN and CDR2 SVGIG (reference sequence). V lost 4 bases and J lost 13, with 17 bases in between.

The chain links TRBV28 to TRBJ2-7, with D perhaps TRBD2 (6 bases). Germline V CDR1 and CDR2: MDHEN, SYDVKM. This CDR3 region has 14 residues. V was cut by 6 bases and J by 3 bases, with 15 bases left in between. The CDR3 bases are TGTGCCAGCAGCCCGGGACTCCTGAACTACGAGCAGTACTTC. Translating gives CASSPGLLNYEQYF.

The chain links TRBV7-9 to TRBJ1-2; the match to TRBD1 covers 7 bases. The trim removed 5 bases at V and 3 bases at J, leaving 3 bases unmatched. This CDR3 contains 13 residues. Germline V gene sequence: CDR1 SEHNR, CDR2 FQNEAQ (reference sequence). The CDR3 protein is CASSQGQYYGYTF. DNA for the CDR3: TGTGCCAGCAGCCAGGGACAGTACTATGGCTACACCTTC.

The chain has TRBV7-9 and TRBJ2-1; a possible D gene is TRBD2 (5 bases). The CDR3 consists of 15 residues. V was shortened by 4 bases and J by 6 bases, with 16 bases between the two germline ends. Germline loops: CDR1 SEHNR, CDR2 FQNEAQ (reference sequence). CDR3 sequence (DNA): TGTGCCAGCAGCTCCAGCCGGGGTCCTCTCAATGAGCAGTTCTTC. Its translation is CASSSSRGPLNEQFF.